By frequency, the clone carrying this TCR beta chain is medium-sized. This sample was taken from a study of CD8 T cells in cerebrospinal fluid in Alzheimer's disease. TCRdb derives one entry per CDR3 protein from the 10x single-cell sequencing reads, leaving out DNA. The clone table shows 1,500 to 2,000 distinct CDR3 sequences, with the ten largest holding less than 9.5%. Germline CDR1 MNHNY, CDR2 SVGAGI (reference sequence). There are 14 residues in the CDR3. The clonotype was recovered from a human donor with mild cognitive impairment. The chain is built from TRBV6-6 and TRBJ2-7. The sequencing input was cerebrospinal fluid. CDR3 loop: CASTIDRTSYEQYF.